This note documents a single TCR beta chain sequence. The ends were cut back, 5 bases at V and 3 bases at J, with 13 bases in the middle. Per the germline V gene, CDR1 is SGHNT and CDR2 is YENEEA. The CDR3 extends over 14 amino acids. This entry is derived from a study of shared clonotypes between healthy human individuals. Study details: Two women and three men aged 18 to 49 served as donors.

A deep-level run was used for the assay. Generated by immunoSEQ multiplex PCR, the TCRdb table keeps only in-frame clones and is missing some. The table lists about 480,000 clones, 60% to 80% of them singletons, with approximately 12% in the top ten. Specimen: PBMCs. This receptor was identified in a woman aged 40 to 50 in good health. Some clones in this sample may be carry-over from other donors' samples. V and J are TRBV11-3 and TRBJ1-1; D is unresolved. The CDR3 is CASSALGRHTEAFF. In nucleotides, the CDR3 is TGTGCCAGCAGCGCTCTGGGTCGGCACACTGAAGCTTTCTTT.